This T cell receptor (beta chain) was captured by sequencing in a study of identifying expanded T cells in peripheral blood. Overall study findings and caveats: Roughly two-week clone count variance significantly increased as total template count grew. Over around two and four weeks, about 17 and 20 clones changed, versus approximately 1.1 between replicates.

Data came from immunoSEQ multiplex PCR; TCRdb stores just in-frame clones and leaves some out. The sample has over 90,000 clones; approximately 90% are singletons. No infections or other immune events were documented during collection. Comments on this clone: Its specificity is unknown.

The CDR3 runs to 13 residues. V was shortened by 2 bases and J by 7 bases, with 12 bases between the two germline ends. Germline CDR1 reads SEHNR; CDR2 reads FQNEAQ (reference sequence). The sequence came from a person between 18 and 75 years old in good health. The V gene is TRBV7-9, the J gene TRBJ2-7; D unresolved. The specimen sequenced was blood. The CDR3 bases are TGTGCCAGCAGCTTATCTCCGGGTGGGGAGCAGTACTTC. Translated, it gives CASSLSPGGEQYF. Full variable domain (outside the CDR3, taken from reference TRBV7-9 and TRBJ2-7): DTGVSQNPRHKITKRGQNVTFRCDPISEHNRLYWYRQTLGQGPEFLTYFQNEAQLEKSRLLSDRFSAERPKGSFSTLEIQRTEQGDSAMYLCASSLSPGGEQYFGPGTRLTVT.